The 27 T cell receptor beta chains in this list originate from one sample, sequenced in a study of cytomegalovirus exposure and HLA in healthy donors. The PCR ran on 60 Vbeta and 13 Jbeta primers. The method was immunoSEQ multiplex PCR; TCRdb's version includes in-frame clones alone and lacks a portion of them. The table shows 200,000 or so clones, with roughly 68% occurring only once. Sequenced material: PBMCs. The receptors originated from a middle-aged man in good health and CMV-seropositive.

This rearrangement joins TRBV27 to TRBJ2-1; 9 bases map to TRBD2. Germline CDR1 and CDR2: MNHEY and SMNVEV (reference sequence). J was trimmed by 8 bases and V by 8 bases; bases with no gene match: 7. The CDR3 spans 13 residues. In DNA form, the CDR3 reads TGTGCCAGCGTTAGCGGGGGCGGGGATGAGCAGTTCTTC. It encodes CASVSGGGDEQFF.

A remark on this clone: The junction departs from the called germline gene at one end, perhaps through a read error. The CDR3 here is CSSSTDSPLHF. CDR3 in DNA: TGTTCCAGCTCCACGGATTCACCCCTCCACTTT. The chain recombines TRBV7-9 with TRBJ1-6; no firm D call. The CDR3 contains 11 residues. The germline V gene encodes CDR1 SEHNR and CDR2 FQNEAQ (reference sequence).

The rearrangement joins TRBV5-1 to TRBJ1-5; D is perhaps TRBD1 (6 bases). The CDR3 loop spans 16 amino acids. The germline V gene has CDR1 SGHRS and CDR2 YFSETQ. Trimming stripped 4 bases from V and 4 bases from J, with 18 bases between. For the CDR3, the DNA is TGCGCCAGCAGCCAATTACCCGGGACATCAAATCAGCCCCAGCATTTT. Amino acid sequence: CASSQLPGTSNQPQHF.

This chain links TRBV7-2 with TRBJ2-7; possibly TRBD2 for D (6 bases). The CDR3 consists of 14 residues. The germline V gene encodes CDR1 SGHTA and CDR2 FQGNSA. V gave up 5 bases and J gave up 0 bases, with 11 bases separating them. This CDR3 reads CASSPGLASYEQYF. In DNA, the CDR3 is TGTGCCAGCAGCCCGGGACTGGCCTCCTACGAGCAGTACTTC. The variable domain in full, completed from reference TRBV7-2 and TRBJ2-7, reads GAGVSQSPSNKVTEKGKDVELRCDPISGHTALYWYRQSLGQGLEFLIYFQGNSAPDKSGLPSDRFSAERTGGSVSTLTIQRTQQEDSAVYLCASSPGLASYEQYFGPGTRLTVT.

The chain joins TRBV5-1 to TRBJ2-3; D perhaps matches TRBD1 (8 bases). Germline V gives CDR1 SGHRS, CDR2 YFSETQ. The CDR3 runs to 15 residues. V lost 1 base, J lost 3 bases, and 12 bases lay in between. CDR3 sequence reads: CASSLRGDRTDTQYF. The CDR3 DNA sequence: TGCGCCAGCAGCTTGCGGGGGGACAGGACAGATACGCAGTATTTT.

V is TRBV13 and J is TRBJ2-5; D is perhaps TRBD1 (7 bases). The CDR3 has 13 residues. Looked up from germline, CDR1 is PRHDT and CDR2 is FYEKMQ (reference sequence). Trimming took 3 bases from V and 5 from J, leaving 10 bases between them. CDR3 region: CASSLEGAETQYF. The CDR3 DNA is TGTGCCAGCAGCTTGGAGGGGGCTGAGACCCAGTACTTC.

This clone was counted a few times. J is TRBJ1-1 and V is TRBV6-4, with 10 bases fitting TRBD1. V dropped 2 bases and J dropped 5; count of bases not matched to a gene: 2. Germline V gene data show CDR1 as MRHNA and CDR2 as SNTAGT. CDR3 length: 14 residues. The DNA for the CDR3 is TGTGCCAGCAGTGACGGACAGGGGGGTACTGAAGCTTTCTTT. Protein sequence: CASSDGQGGTEAFF.

The J gene is TRBJ1-2, the V gene TRBV2; D perhaps matches TRBD1 (6 bases). With 6 bases removed from V and 8 bases from J, the gap between germline ends came to 25 bases. CDR3 length equals 16 residues. Germline lookup yields CDR1 SNHLY and CDR2 FYNNEI. CDR3 sequence (DNA): TGTGCCAGCAGCCTCATAGACAGGAGCCTAAAGGGGGGCTACACCTTC. Translation: CASSLIDRSLKGGYTF.

The table lists this clone with a count of one. This chain links TRBV7-9 with TRBJ2-2, with TRBD1 matching over 9 bases. Germline assignment: CDR1 SEHNR and CDR2 FQNEAQ (reference sequence). The CDR3 extends over 18 amino acids. V lost 4 bases, J lost 3 bases, and 12 bases stayed unmatched. CDR3 loop: CASSSPPGQGIHTGELFF. For the CDR3, the DNA is TGTGCCAGCAGCTCCCCGCCGGGACAGGGTATTCACACCGGGGAGCTGTTTTTT.

The chain uses TRBV4-3 and TRBJ2-1; D is unclear. The CDR3 is 14 residues long. Germline V lookup: CDR1 LGHNA, CDR2 YSLEER. Trimming took off 0 bases at V and 4 bases at J, with 7 bases between the two ends. CDR3 nucleotide sequence: TGCGCCAGCAGCCAAGATATAGTATACAATGAGCAGTTCTTC. Its protein is CASSQDIVYNEQFF.

A few counts support this clone. The chain links TRBV6-1 to TRBJ2-4, with D perhaps TRBD2 (6 bases). Trimming left V 6 bases short and J 6 bases short, with 12 bases between. In germline, CDR1 is MNHNS, CDR2 SASEGT. The length of the CDR3 is 13 residues. The chain's CDR3 is CASSPGLTNIQYF. The CDR3 nucleotides are TGTGCCAGCAGCCCGGGACTTACAAACATTCAGTACTTC.

This chain joins TRBV14 and TRBJ2-7; 8 bases align to TRBD2. V was pared by 0 bases and J by 1 base, with 8 bases of the junction left unmatched. The CDR3 has 17 amino acids. From germline, CDR1 is SGHDN and CDR2 FVKESK. Written as DNA, the CDR3 is TGTGCCAGCAGCCAAGACGTAAGCGGGGGTCCTTCCTACGAGCAGTACTTC. Translation: CASSQDVSGGPSYEQYF.

This chain links TRBV13 with TRBJ1-5; D perhaps matches TRBD1 (6 bases). V shed 4 bases and J shed 0 bases, with 16 bases lying between them. From germline, CDR1 is PRHDT and CDR2 FYEKMQ (reference sequence). This CDR3 spans 17 amino acids. The CDR3 sequence is CASSSGVGGSSNQPQHF. The CDR3 DNA is TGTGCCAGCAGCTCAGGGGTAGGGGGAAGTAGCAATCAGCCCCAGCATTTT. The full variable domain, completed using reference TRBV13 and TRBJ1-5, is AAGVIQSPRHLIKEKRETATLKCYPIPRHDTVYWYQQGPGQDPQFLISFYEKMQSDKGSIPDRFSAQQFSDYHSELNMSSLELGDSALYFCASSSGVGGSSNQPQHFGDGTRLSIL.

The gene calls are TRBV27 and TRBJ1-5; D remains ambiguous. CDR3 length: 14 amino acids. Trimming cost V 7 bases and J 2 bases, with 12 bases left between them. The germline gives CDR1 MNHEY, CDR2 SMNVEV (reference sequence). The DNA of the CDR3 is TGTGCCAGCATGCGACCCGGGGGCAATCAGCCCCAGCATTTT. Protein product: CASMRPGGNQPQHF.

The chain has TRBV6-5 and TRBJ2-3, with D unresolved. The CDR3 length is 15 residues. Trimming removed 0 bases at V and 0 bases at J, with 7 bases between. From germline, CDR1 is MNHEY and CDR2 SVGAGI. For the CDR3, the DNA is TGTGCCAGCAGTTACTCTTTAGAAAGCACAGATACGCAGTATTTT. It translates to CASSYSLESTDTQYF.

The chain has TRBV7-9 and TRBJ1-6, with 7 nucleotides matching TRBD1. Germline loops: CDR1 SEHNR, CDR2 FQNEAQ (reference sequence). The CDR3 totals 16 residues. Trimming removed 4 bases from V and 7 bases from J; junction bases left unmatched: 10. The CDR3 bases are TGTGCCAGCAGCTCCTCTGGGGGACAGCTAAATTCACCCCTCCACTTT. Its translation is CASSSSGGQLNSPLHF.

Notes on this clone: A read error may account for a junction end that differs from germline. This rearrangement joins TRBV6-5 to TRBJ2-7; 10 bases match TRBD1. The CDR3 loop spans 15 amino acids. Germline loops: CDR1 MNHEY, CDR2 SVGAGI. CDR3 region: CASSWTGGRSYERYF. DNA for the CDR3: TGTGCCAGCAGTTGGACAGGGGGGCGCTCCTACGAGCGGTACTTC.

This clone was observed a single time. This chain uses TRBV18 with TRBJ1-2; TRBD1 is a possible D gene (5 bases). V dropped 2 bases and J dropped 4 bases, with 17 bases sitting between them. This CDR3 is built from 16 residues. Germline V CDR1 and CDR2: KGHSH, LQKENI. Written as DNA, the CDR3 is TGTGCCAGCTCACCAACTAGGCAGTTGGGGGGCTATGGCTACACCTTC. This codes for CASSPTRQLGGYGYTF.

This chain joins TRBV5-1 and TRBJ2-2; TRBD1 is a possible D gene (5 bases). Trimming left V 4 bases short and J 6 bases short, with 19 bases between. Germline V gene data show CDR1 as SGHRS and CDR2 as YFSETQ. CDR3 length equals 16 residues. The CDR3 DNA follows: TGCGCCAGCAGCCCCGAAAGTAGGGGTGGATCCGGGGAGCTGTTTTTT. Protein sequence: CASSPESRGGSGELFF.

The CDR3 protein is CASSATGVETQYF. DNA for the CDR3: TGTGCCAGCAGTGCCACAGGGGTCGAGACCCAGTACTTC. The chain employs TRBV2 and TRBJ2-5; 7 bases are a match to TRBD1. Germline CDR1 SNHLY, CDR2 FYNNEI. The CDR3 has 13 residues. With V trimmed by 4 bases and J by 5 bases, 4 bases remained unmatched.

This sequence joins TRBV7-9 and TRBJ1-1; 10 bases are a match to TRBD1. The V and J ends lost 4 bases and 0 bases, in that order; junction bases with no gene match: 5. The germline gives CDR1 SEHNR, CDR2 FQNEAQ (reference sequence). The CDR3 consists of 16 residues. The CDR3 bases are TGTGCCAGCAGCTCGACAGGGGGCCCAGTGAACACTGAAGCTTTCTTT. Translated: CASSSTGGPVNTEAFF.

The chain carries TRBV5-1 and TRBJ2-1; possibly TRBD2 for D (6 bases). This CDR3 contains 13 residues. Germline V CDR1 and CDR2: SGHRS, YFSETQ. The V gene lost 0 bases and the J gene lost 8 bases, with 9 bases spanning the gap. As DNA, the CDR3 is TGCGCCAGCAGCTTGGGACTAGTCGATGAGCAGTTCTTC. This sequence encodes CASSLGLVDEQFF.

J is TRBJ2-7 and V is TRBV2, with D perhaps TRBD1 (6 bases). This CDR3 has 14 amino acids. V was pared by 3 bases and J by 7 bases, with 16 bases between. In germline, CDR1 is SNHLY, CDR2 FYNNEI. The DNA for the CDR3 is TGTGCCAGCAGTGAGGGGGCAGGGTTGAGAGAGCAGTACTTC. It translates to CASSEGAGLREQYF.

This chain connects TRBV29-1 to TRBJ1-3; TRBD1 matches 11 bases. The junction had 2 bases not matched to a gene; V was cut back by 7 bases and J by 0 bases. There are 14 residues in the CDR3. CDR1 is SQVTM, CDR2 ANQGSEA, per germline. This chain's CDR3 is CSGGTGGSGNTIYF. The CDR3 DNA reads TGCAGCGGCGGGACAGGGGGCTCTGGAAACACCATATATTTT.

V usage is TRBV28 and J usage is TRBJ2-7; a possible D gene is TRBD1 (6 bases). Looked up from germline, CDR1 is MDHEN and CDR2 is SYDVKM. The CDR3 covers 16 residues. Trimming cost V 6 bases and J 0 bases, with 18 bases left between them. CDR3 loop: CASSPGTMGFSYEQYF. CDR3 sequence (DNA): TGTGCCAGCAGCCCTGGGACAATGGGATTCTCCTACGAGCAGTACTTC.

This clone was seen more than once but under ten times. The CDR3 sequence is CASRLASYEQYF. In DNA, the CDR3 is TGTGCCAGCAGACTAGCGAGCTACGAGCAGTACTTC. This chain joins TRBV2 and TRBJ2-7, with 7 nucleotides matching TRBD2. CDR1 and CDR2 from the germline V gene are SNHLY and FYNNEI. Trimming cost V 6 bases and J 3 bases; bases outside gene matches: 2. The CDR3 extends over 12 amino acids.

V is TRBV6-6 and J is TRBJ1-1; tentative D call: TRBD1 (5 bases). Per germline, CDR1 MNHNY and CDR2 SVGAGI (reference sequence). CDR3 length equals 14 residues. V was pared by 0 bases and J by 4 bases, with 9 bases between. CDR3 nucleotides: TGTGCCAGCAGTTACTCGGCTGGGGCCACTGAAGCTTTCTTT. Its translation: CASSYSAGATEAFF.